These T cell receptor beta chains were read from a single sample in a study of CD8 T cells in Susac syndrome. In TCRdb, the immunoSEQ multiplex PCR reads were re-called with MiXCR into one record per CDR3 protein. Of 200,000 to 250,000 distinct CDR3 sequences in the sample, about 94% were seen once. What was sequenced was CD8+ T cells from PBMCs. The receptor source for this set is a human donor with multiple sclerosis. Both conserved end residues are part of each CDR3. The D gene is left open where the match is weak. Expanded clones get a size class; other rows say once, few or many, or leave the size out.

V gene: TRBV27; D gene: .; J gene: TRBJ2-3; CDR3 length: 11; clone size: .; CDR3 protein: CASSWGNTQYF; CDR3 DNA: TGTGCCAGCAGTTGGGGAAATACGCAGTATTTT
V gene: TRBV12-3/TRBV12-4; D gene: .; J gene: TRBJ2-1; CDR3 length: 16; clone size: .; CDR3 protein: CASSGEGQGTGNEQFF; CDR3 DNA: TGTGCCAGCAGTGGGGAGGGCCAGGGGACGGGGAATGAGCAGTTCTTC
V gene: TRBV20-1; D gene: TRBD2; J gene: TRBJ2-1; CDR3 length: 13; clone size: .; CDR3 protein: CSATSGRAYEQFF; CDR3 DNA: TGCAGTGCTACAAGCGGGAGGGCATATGAGCAGTTCTTC
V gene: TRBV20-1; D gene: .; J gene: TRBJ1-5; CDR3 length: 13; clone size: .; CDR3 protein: CSARYHDFEPQHF; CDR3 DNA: TGCAGTGCTAGATACCACGACTTCGAGCCCCAGCATTTT
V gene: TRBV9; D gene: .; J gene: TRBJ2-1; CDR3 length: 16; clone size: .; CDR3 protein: CASSGRLSGRTYEQFF; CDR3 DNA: TGTGCCAGCAGCGGACGACTAAGTGGGAGGACCTATGAGCAGTTCTTC
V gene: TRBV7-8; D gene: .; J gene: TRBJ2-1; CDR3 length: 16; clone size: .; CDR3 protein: CASSLGTWTSRNEQFF; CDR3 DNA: TGTGCCAGCAGCTTAGGGACTTGGACTTCGCGGAATGAGCAGTTCTTC
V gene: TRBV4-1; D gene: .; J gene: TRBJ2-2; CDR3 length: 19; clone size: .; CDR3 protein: CASSQPRGQQYPNTGELFF; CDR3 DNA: TGCGCCAGCAGCCAACCCCGGGGTCAGCAATACCCGAACACCGGGGAGCTGTTTTTT
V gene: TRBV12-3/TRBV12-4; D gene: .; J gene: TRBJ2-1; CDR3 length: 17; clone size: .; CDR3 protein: CASSFYGDPISYNEQFF; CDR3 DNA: TGTGCCAGCAGTTTTTACGGGGACCCTATTTCCTACAATGAGCAGTTCTTC
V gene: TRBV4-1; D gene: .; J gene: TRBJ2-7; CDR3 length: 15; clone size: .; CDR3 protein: CASSQDPQGTYEQYF; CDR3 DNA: TGCGCCAGCAGCCAAGATCCCCAGGGAACCTACGAGCAGTACTTC
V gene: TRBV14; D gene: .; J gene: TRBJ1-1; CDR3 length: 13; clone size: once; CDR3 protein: CASSQESRPEAFF; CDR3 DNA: TGTGCCAGCAGCCAAGAGTCGCGTCCTGAAGCTTTCTTT
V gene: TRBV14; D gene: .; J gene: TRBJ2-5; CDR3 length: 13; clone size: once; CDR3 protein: CASSADWQETQYF; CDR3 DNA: TGTGCCAGCAGCGCGGACTGGCAAGAGACCCAGTACTTC
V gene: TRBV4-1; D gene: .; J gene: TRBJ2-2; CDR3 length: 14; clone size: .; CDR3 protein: CASSLDTNTGELFF; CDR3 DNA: TGCGCCAGCAGCCTAGACACTAACACCGGGGAGCTGTTTTTT
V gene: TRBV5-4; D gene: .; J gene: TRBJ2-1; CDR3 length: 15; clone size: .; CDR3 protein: CASSLGGAPYNEQFF; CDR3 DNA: TGTGCCAGCAGCTTGGGGGGGGCCCCTTACAATGAGCAGTTCTTC
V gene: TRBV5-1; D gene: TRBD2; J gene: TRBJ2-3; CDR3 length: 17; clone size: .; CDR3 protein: CASSLGGSGRGTDTQYF; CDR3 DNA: TGCGCCAGCAGCTTGGGGGGGAGCGGGAGAGGAACAGATACGCAGTATTTT
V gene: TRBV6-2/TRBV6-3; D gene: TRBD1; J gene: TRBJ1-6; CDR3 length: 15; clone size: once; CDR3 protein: CASGLRTGIGSPLHF; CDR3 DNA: TGTGCCAGCGGTTTGCGGACAGGGATAGGTTCACCCCTCCACTTT
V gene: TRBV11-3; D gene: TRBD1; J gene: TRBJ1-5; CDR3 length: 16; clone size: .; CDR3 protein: CARGGQGAIGNQPQHF; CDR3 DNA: TGTGCCAGAGGGGGACAGGGGGCAATTGGCAATCAGCCCCAGCATTTT
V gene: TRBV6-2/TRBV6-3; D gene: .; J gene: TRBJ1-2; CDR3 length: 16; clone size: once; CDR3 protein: CASSGPGQSTGRGYTF; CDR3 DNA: TGTGCCAGCAGTGGCCCGGGACAATCTACGGGGAGGGGCTACACCTTC
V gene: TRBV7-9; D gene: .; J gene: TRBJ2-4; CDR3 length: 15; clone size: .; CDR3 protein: CASSLVTDIQNIQYF; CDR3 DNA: TGTGCCAGCAGCTTAGTTACGGATATCCAAAACATTCAGTACTTC
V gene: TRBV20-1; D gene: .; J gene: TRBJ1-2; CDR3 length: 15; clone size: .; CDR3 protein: CSARDPGGTRWGYTF; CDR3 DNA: TGCAGTGCTAGAGACCCAGGCGGGACGCGCTGGGGCTACACCTTC
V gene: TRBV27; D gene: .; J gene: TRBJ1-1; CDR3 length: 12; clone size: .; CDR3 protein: CASSGQNTEAFF; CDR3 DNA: TGTGCCAGCTCGGGCCAGAACACTGAAGCTTTCTTT
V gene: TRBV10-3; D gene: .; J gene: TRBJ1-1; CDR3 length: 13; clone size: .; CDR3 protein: CAISDEGDSEAFF; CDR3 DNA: TGTGCCATCAGTGATGAGGGGGACTCTGAAGCTTTCTTT
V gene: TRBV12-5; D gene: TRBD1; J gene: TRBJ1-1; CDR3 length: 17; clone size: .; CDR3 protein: CASGPRDRGDGRTEAFF; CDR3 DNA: TGTGCTAGTGGTCCTCGGGACAGGGGGGACGGGAGGACTGAAGCTTTCTTT
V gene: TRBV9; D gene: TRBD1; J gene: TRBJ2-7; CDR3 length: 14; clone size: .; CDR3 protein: CASSPPGTGEEQYF; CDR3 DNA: TGTGCCAGCAGCCCCCCCGGGACAGGGGAGGAGCAGTACTTC
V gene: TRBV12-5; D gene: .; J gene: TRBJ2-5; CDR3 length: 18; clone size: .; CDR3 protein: CASGLNMLEGVSQETQYF; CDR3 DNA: TGTGCTAGTGGTTTGAATATGCTAGAGGGGGTGAGCCAAGAGACCCAGTACTTC
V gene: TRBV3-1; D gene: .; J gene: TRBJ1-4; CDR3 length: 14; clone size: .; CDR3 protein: CASSHGGTNEKLFF; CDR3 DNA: TGTGCCAGCAGCCACGGGGGCACTAATGAAAAACTGTTTTTT
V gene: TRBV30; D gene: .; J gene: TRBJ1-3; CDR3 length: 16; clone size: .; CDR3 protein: CAWSVFSRGMGNTIYF; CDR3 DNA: TGTGCCTGGAGTGTATTTAGTCGGGGGATGGGAAACACCATATATTTT